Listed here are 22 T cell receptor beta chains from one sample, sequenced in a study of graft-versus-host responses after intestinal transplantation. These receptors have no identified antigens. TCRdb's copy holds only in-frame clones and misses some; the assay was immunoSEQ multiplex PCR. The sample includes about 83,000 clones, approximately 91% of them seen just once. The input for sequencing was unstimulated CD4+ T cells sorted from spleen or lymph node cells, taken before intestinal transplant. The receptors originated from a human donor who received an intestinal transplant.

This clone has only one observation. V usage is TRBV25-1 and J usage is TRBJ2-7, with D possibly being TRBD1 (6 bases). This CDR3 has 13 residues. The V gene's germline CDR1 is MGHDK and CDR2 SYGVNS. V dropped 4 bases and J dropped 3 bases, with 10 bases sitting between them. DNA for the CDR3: TGTGCCAGCAGTGCCAGGGGATTCTACGAGCAGTACTTC. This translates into CASSARGFYEQYF.

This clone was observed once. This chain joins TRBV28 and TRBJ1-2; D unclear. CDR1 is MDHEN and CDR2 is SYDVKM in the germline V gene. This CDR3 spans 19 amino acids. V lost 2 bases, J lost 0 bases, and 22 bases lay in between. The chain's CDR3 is CASSLVGMRAELTNYGYTF. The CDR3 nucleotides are TGTGCCAGCAGTTTAGTCGGTATGCGGGCAGAACTAACTAACTATGGCTACACCTTC.

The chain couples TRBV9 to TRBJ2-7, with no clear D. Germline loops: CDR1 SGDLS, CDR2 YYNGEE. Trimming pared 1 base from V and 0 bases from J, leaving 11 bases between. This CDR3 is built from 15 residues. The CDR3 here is CASSVYPGSSYEQYF. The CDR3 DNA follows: TGTGCCAGCAGCGTATATCCAGGAAGCTCCTACGAGCAGTACTTC. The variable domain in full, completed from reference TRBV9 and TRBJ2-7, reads DSGVTQTPKHLITATGQRVTLRCSPRSGDLSVYWYQQSLDQGLQFLIQYYNGEERAKGNILERFSAQQFPDLHSELNLSSLELGDSALYFCASSVYPGSSYEQYFGPGTRLTVT.

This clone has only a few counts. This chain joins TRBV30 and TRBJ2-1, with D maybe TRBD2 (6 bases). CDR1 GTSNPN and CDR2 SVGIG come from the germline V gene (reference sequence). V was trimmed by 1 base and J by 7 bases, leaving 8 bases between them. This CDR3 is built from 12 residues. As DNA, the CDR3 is TGTGCCTGGAGTGCCGGGGGAAATGAGCAGTTCTTC. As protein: CAWSAGGNEQFF.

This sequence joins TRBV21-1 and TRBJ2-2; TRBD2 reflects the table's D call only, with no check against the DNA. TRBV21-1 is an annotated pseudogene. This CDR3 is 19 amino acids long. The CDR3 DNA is TGTGCCAGCAGCAAAGGGGGAGGGGATGGACCACAAGGCACCGGGGAGCTGTTTTTT. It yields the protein CASSKGGGDGPQGTGELFF.

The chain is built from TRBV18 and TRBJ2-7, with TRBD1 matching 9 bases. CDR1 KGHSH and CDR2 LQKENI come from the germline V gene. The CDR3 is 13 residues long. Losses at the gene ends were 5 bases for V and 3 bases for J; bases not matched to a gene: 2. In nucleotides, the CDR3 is TGTGCCAGCTCAGAGACAGGGGGCTACGAGCAGTACTTC. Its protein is CASSETGGYEQYF. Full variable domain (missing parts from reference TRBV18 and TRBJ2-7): NAGVMQNPRHLVRRRGQEARLRCSPMKGHSHVYWYRQLPEEGLKFMVYLQKENIIDESGMPKERFSAEFPKEGPSILRIQQVVRGDSAAYFCASSETGGYEQYFGPGTRLTVT.

The CDR3 DNA follows: TGTGCCAGCAGCTTGAAACAGGGCGGTACAGATACGCAGTATTTT. It yields the protein CASSLKQGGTDTQYF. The chain combines TRBV11-2 with TRBJ2-3; perhaps TRBD1 as D (6 bases). CDR1 and CDR2 (germline): SGHAT, FQNNGV. The V end lost 3 bases, the J end lost 3 bases, and 13 bases lay between the germline ends. This CDR3 is 15 amino acids long.

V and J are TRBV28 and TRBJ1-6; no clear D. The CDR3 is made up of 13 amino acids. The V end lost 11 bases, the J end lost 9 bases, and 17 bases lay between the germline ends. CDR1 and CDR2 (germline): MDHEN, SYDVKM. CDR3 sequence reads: CAPQAGRPSPLHF. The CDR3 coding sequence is TGTGCCCCCCAAGCAGGCCGACCTTCACCCCTCCACTTT.

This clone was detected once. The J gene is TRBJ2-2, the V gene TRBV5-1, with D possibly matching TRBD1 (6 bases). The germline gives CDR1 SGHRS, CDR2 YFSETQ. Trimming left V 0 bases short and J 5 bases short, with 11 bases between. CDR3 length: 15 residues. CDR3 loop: CASSLAGQGTGELFF. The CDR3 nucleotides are TGCGCCAGCAGCTTGGCGGGTCAGGGGACCGGGGAGCTGTTTTTT. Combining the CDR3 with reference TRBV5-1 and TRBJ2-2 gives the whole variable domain KAGVTQTPRYLIKTRGQQVTLSCSPISGHRSVSWYQQTPGQGLQFLFEYFSETQRNKGNFPGRFSGRQFSNSRSEMNVSTLELGDSALYLCASSLAGQGTGELFFGEGSRLTVL.

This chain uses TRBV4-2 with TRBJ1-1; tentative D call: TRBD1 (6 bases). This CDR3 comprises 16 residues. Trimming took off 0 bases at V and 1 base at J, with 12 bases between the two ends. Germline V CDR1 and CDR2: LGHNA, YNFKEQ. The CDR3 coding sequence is TGTGCCAGCAGCCAAGAAAGGCAGGGGACGAACACTGAAGCTTTCTTT. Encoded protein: CASSQERQGTNTEAFF.

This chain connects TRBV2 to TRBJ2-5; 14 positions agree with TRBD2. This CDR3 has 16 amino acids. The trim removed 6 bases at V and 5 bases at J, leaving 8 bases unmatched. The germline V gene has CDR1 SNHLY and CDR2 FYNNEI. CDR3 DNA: TGTGCCAGCAGGGTGACTAGCGGGGGGGCCGGTGAGACCCAGTACTTC. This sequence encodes CASRVTSGGAGETQYF.

The CDR3 nucleotides read TGCGCCAGCAGCTTGGGCCAGGGCCCCGGGGAGCTGTTTTTT. This translates into CASSLGQGPGELFF. The genes are TRBV5-1 and TRBJ2-2; D perhaps matches TRBD1 (5 bases). V gave up 0 bases and J gave up 6 bases, with 9 bases separating them. Germline assignment: CDR1 SGHRS and CDR2 YFSETQ. The CDR3 is 14 residues long.

The CDR3 coding sequence is TGTGCCAGCAGCGGGGGGGGAGGCGCCTACAATGAGCAGTTCTTC. This encodes CASSGGGGAYNEQFF. The chain is built from TRBV9 and TRBJ2-1; the match to TRBD2 covers 7 bases. CDR3 length equals 15 residues. In germline, CDR1 is SGDLS, CDR2 YYNGEE. Trimming at V came to 3 bases and at J to 2 bases, leaving 5 bases not matched to a gene. The variable domain in full, with the rest retrieved from reference TRBV9 and TRBJ2-1, is DSGVTQTPKHLITATGQRVTLRCSPRSGDLSVYWYQQSLDQGLQFLIQYYNGEERAKGNILERFSAQQFPDLHSELNLSSLELGDSALYFCASSGGGGAYNEQFFGPGTRLTVL.

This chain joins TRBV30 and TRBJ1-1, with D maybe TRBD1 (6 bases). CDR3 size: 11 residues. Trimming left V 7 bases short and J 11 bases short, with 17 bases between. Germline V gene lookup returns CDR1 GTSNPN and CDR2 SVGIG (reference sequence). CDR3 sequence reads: CASSIGGAAFF. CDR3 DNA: TGTGCCTCCTCAATCGGGGGGGCTGCTTTCTTT.

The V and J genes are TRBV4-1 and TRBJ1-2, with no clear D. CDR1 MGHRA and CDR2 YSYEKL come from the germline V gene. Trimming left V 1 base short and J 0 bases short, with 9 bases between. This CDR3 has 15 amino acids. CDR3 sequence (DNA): TGCGCCAGCAGCCAAGTAGGGAGGGCTAACTATGGCTACACCTTC. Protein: CASSQVGRANYGYTF.

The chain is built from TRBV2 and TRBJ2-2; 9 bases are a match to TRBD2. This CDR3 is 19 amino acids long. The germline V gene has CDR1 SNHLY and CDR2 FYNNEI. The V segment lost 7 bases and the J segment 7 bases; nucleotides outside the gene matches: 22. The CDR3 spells CASTILKTSGLFSIGELFF. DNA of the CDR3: TGTGCCAGCACCATCTTAAAGACTAGCGGTCTATTTTCGATCGGGGAGCTGTTTTTT. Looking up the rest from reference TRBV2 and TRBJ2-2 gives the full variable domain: EPEVTQTPSHQVTQMGQEVILRCVPISNHLYFYWYRQILGQKVEFLVSFYNNEISEKSEIFDDQFSVERPDGSNFTLKIRSTKLEDSAMYFCASTILKTSGLFSIGELFFGEGSRLTVL.

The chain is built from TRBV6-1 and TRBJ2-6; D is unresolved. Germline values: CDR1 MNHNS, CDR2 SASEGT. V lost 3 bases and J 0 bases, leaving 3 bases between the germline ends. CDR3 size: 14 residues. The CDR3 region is CASSDNSGANVLTF. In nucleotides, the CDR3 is TGTGCCAGCAGTGACAACTCTGGGGCCAACGTCCTGACTTTC.

The CDR3 sequence is CASSLGGRFAFF. The CDR3 DNA reads as TGTGCCAGCAGCTTAGGGGGGCGCTTTGCTTTCTTT. The chain employs TRBV7-9 and TRBJ1-1, with D perhaps matching TRBD1 (6 bases). Trimming cost V 1 base and J 11 bases, with 11 bases left between them. The CDR3 contains 12 residues. Germline CDR1 reads SEHNR; CDR2 reads FQNEAQ (reference sequence).

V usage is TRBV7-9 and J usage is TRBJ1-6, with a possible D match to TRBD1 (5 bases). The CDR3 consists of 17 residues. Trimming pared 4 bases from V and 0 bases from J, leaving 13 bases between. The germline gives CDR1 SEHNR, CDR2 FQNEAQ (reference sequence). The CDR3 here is CASSSDSLRSYNSPLHF. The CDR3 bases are TGTGCCAGCAGCTCCGACAGTTTACGCTCCTATAATTCACCCCTCCACTTT.

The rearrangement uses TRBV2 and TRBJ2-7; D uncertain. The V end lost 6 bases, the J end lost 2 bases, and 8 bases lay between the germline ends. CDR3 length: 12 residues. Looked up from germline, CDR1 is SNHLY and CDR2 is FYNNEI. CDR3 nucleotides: TGTGCCAGCAGGTACAGTGCCTACGAGCAGTACTTC. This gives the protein CASRYSAYEQYF. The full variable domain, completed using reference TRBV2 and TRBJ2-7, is EPEVTQTPSHQVTQMGQEVILRCVPISNHLYFYWYRQILGQKVEFLVSFYNNEISEKSEIFDDQFSVERPDGSNFTLKIRSTKLEDSAMYFCASRYSAYEQYFGPGTRLTVT.

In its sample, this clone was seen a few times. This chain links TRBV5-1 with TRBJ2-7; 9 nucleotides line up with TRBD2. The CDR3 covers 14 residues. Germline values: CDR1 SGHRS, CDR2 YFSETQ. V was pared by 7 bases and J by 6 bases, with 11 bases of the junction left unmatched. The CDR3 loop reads CASSPPGLAPEQYF. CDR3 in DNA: TGCGCCAGCTCGCCTCCGGGACTAGCTCCCGAGCAGTACTTC.

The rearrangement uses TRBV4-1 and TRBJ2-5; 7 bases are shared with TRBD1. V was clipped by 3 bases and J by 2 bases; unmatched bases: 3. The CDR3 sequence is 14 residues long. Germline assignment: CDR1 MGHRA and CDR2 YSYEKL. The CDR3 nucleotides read TGCGCCAGCAGCCAGGGACAGAAGCAAGAGACCCAGTACTTC. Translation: CASSQGQKQETQYF.